This T cell receptor beta chain was identified in a study of OX40 agonist ivuxolimab in advanced cancers. Findings and caveats of the study: The average count of expanded clones was higher among CD8+ T cells than among CD4+. Partial responders receiving 0.1-3.0 mg/kg showed among the lowest clonal expansion.

The CDR3 consists of 16 residues. Germline trimming cut 1 base from V and 0 bases from J; bases unmatched to any gene: 4. Germline CDR1 and CDR2: SGHTA and FQGNSA. With respect to this clone: Its antigen is unidentified.

Repertoires were generated with immunoSEQ multiplex PCR, while TCRdb's copy carries only in-frame clones and drops some. The sample carries more than 50,000 clones, 65% to 85% recorded once. The source of this sequence is an adult with an advanced solid tumor such as melanoma, head and neck, liver or kidney cancer. The genes are TRBV7-2 and TRBJ2-7, with 9 bases fitting TRBD1. Here the sequenced sample was CD4+ or CD8+ T cells sorted from blood, taken in a trial of the OX40 agonist ivuxolimab. This CDR3 reads CASSLGGTGSSYEQYF. The DNA of the CDR3 is TGTGCCAGCAGCTTAGGCGGGACAGGGAGCTCCTACGAGCAGTACTTC.